The 18 T cell receptor beta chains given below trace back to one sample, sequenced in a study of cytomegalovirus exposure and HLA in healthy donors. The primer mix had 60 Vbeta and 13 Jbeta primers. The table came from immunoSEQ multiplex PCR; TCRdb's copy has only in-frame clones and leaves some out. The sample shows approximately 100,000 clones, roughly 72% of them seen only once. Source material: PBMCs. All receptors derive from a woman under 30 in good health and CMV-seropositive.

The rearrangement joins TRBV9 to TRBJ1-6; D unclear. The ends were cut back, 0 bases at V and 13 bases at J, with 11 bases in the middle. In germline, CDR1 is SGDLS, CDR2 YYNGEE. The CDR3 consists of 13 residues. CDR3 region: CASSVGPENPLHF. As DNA, the CDR3 is TGTGCCAGCAGCGTAGGACCGGAGAATCCCCTCCACTTT.

This clone is a singleton in its sample. At the DNA level, this CDR3 is encoded by other sequences in the same sample as well. The chain couples TRBV6-5 to TRBJ1-2; 8 positions match TRBD1. The V gene's germline CDR1 is MNHEY and CDR2 SVGAGI. With 2 bases clipped from V and 4 bases from J, the junction kept 3 bases outside the gene matches. This CDR3 is built from 14 residues. The CDR3 DNA reads TGTGCCAGCAGTTACGCAGGGGGCTCCTATGGCTACACCTTC. Translation: CASSYAGGSYGYTF.

In its sample, this clone was seen a few times. This chain uses TRBV6-6 with TRBJ1-1; TRBD1 is a possible D gene (5 bases). CDR1 and CDR2 from the germline V gene are MNHNY and SVGAGI (reference sequence). CDR3 length: 13 amino acids. The V gene lost 5 bases and the J gene lost 1 base, with 8 bases spanning the gap. The CDR3 here is CASSTTANTEAFF. CDR3 coding DNA: TGTGCCAGCAGTACGACAGCGAACACTGAAGCTTTCTTT.

The V and J genes are TRBV30 and TRBJ1-2; possibly TRBD1 for D (6 bases). CDR1 is GTSNPN and CDR2 is SVGIG in the germline V gene (reference sequence). This CDR3 has 13 amino acids. V was cut by 2 bases and J by 2 bases, with 9 bases left in between. CDR3 nucleotide sequence: TGTGCCTGGAGTTCAGGGGAGAACTATGGCTACACCTTC. It specifies CAWSSGENYGYTF. Together with reference TRBV30 and TRBJ1-2, the CDR3 gives the full variable domain: SQTIHQWPATLVQPVGSPLSLECTVEGTSNPNLYWYRQAAGRGLQLLFYSVGIGQISSEVPQNLSASRPQDRQFILSSKKLLLSDSGFYLCAWSSGENYGYTFGSGTRLTVV.

J is TRBJ1-2 and V is TRBV7-2; 7 nucleotides line up with TRBD1. Trimming took 4 bases from V and 2 from J; bases not matched to a gene: 4. CDR3 length: 14 amino acids. CDR1 SGHTA and CDR2 FQGNSA come from the germline V gene. This CDR3 is CASSSGTVNYGYTF. DNA for the CDR3: TGTGCCAGCAGCTCCGGGACAGTCAACTATGGCTACACCTTC.

The rearrangement joins TRBV9 to TRBJ2-1; 11 bases line up with TRBD2. Germline values: CDR1 SGDLS, CDR2 YYNGEE. The CDR3 runs 17 residues. V lost 6 bases to trimming and J lost 0 bases; unmatched junction nucleotides: 8. The CDR3 loop is CASNPLAGGSSYNEQFF. The CDR3 DNA follows: TGTGCCAGCAACCCTCTAGCGGGAGGCTCCTCCTACAATGAGCAGTTCTTC. The full variable domain, in which reference TRBV9 and TRBJ2-1 provide the parts outside the CDR3, is DSGVTQTPKHLITATGQRVTLRCSPRSGDLSVYWYQQSLDQGLQFLIQYYNGEERAKGNILERFSAQQFPDLHSELNLSSLELGDSALYFCASNPLAGGSSYNEQFFGPGTRLTVL.

In nucleotides, the CDR3 is TGTGCCAGTAGAGAGGGGGAGTACACGGGCGAGCAGTACTTC. Protein sequence: CASREGEYTGEQYF. The chain uses TRBV19 and TRBJ2-7; D perhaps matches TRBD1 (6 bases). Deletions cut 6 bases from V and 6 bases from J, with 18 bases between. Per the germline V gene, CDR1 is LNHDA and CDR2 is SQIVND (reference sequence). The length of the CDR3 is 14 residues.

This clone was seen once. This chain links TRBV29-1 with TRBJ2-7; D gene uncertain. CDR1 SQVTM and CDR2 ANQGSEA come from the germline V gene. Trimming pared 7 bases from V and 2 bases from J, leaving 9 bases between. The CDR3 spans 11 residues. CDR3 loop: CSAELAYEQYV. As DNA, the CDR3 is TGCAGCGCGGAATTAGCCTACGAGCAGTACGTC.

This chain joins TRBV13 and TRBJ2-1; possibly TRBD2 for D (5 bases). Between the trimmed V and J ends, which lost 5 bases and 1 base, there was a span of 9 bases. This CDR3 is 14 amino acids long. Germline V gives CDR1 PRHDT, CDR2 FYEKMQ (reference sequence). CDR3 region: CASSGGGSYNEQFF. DNA for the CDR3: TGTGCCAGCAGCGGTGGAGGTTCCTACAATGAGCAGTTCTTC.

The count of this clone is one. The rearrangement uses TRBV13 and TRBJ2-3; D perhaps matches TRBD2 (6 bases). The CDR3 consists of 16 residues. The V gene lost 4 bases and the J gene lost 6 bases, with 20 bases spanning the gap. Germline loops: CDR1 PRHDT, CDR2 FYEKMQ (reference sequence). The CDR3 here is CASSWREVVAWDTQYF. DNA for the CDR3: TGTGCCAGCAGCTGGCGGGAAGTGGTTGCGTGGGATACGCAGTATTTT.

The V call is TRBV30, the J call TRBJ1-4, with a weak D call TRBD1 (5 bases). Deletions cut 2 bases from V and 1 base from J, with 11 bases between. The CDR3 is 15 amino acids. Germline assignment: CDR1 GTSNPN and CDR2 SVGIG (reference sequence). CDR3 sequence: CAWSHRIETNEKLFF. For the CDR3, the DNA is TGTGCCTGGAGTCACAGGATCGAAACTAATGAAAAACTGTTTTTT.

The CDR3 spells CASSLSPTSNEKLFF. For the CDR3, the DNA is TGTGCCAGCAGTTTATCTCCAACTTCTAATGAAAAACTGTTTTTT. The chain recombines TRBV28 with TRBJ1-4, with D uncertain. V was shortened by 1 base and J by 3 bases, with 9 bases between the two germline ends. The V gene's germline CDR1 is MDHEN and CDR2 SYDVKM. CDR3 size: 15 residues.

The rearrangement uses TRBV10-1 and TRBJ2-1; D may be TRBD2 (5 bases). V was clipped by 2 bases and J by 0 bases, with 11 bases between them. Germline V gene sequence: CDR1 WNHNN, CDR2 SYGVQD (reference sequence). The CDR3 spans 16 residues. The CDR3 DNA reads TGCGCCAGCAGTGAGCCCCGGGAAAGCTCCTACAATGAGCAGTTCTTC. Translation: CASSEPRESSYNEQFF.

This chain joins TRBV6-5 and TRBJ1-5, with a weak D call TRBD1 (6 bases). CDR1 and CDR2 from the germline V gene are MNHEY and SVGAGI. The V end was cut by 5 bases, the J end by 16 bases, with 21 bases between. The length of the CDR3 is 13 residues. The CDR3 region has the DNA TGTGCCAGCAGTACAACCGGGACAAATCTTGAACATTTT. This gives the protein CASSTTGTNLEHF.

V gene TRBV30 combines with J gene TRBJ1-5; TRBD1 agrees at 9 bases. The CDR3 loop spans 15 amino acids. Trimming took 2 bases from V and 4 from J; bases not matched to a gene: 6. The V gene's germline CDR1 is GTSNPN and CDR2 SVGIG (reference sequence). The DNA of the CDR3 is TGTGCCTGGAGTCAAGGGACAGGGTCAAATCAGCCCCAGCATTTT. Translated: CAWSQGTGSNQPQHF.

V and J are TRBV27 and TRBJ1-2; D is unclear. Germline CDR1 and CDR2: MNHEY and SMNVEV (reference sequence). The V end was cut by 3 bases, the J end by 0 bases, with 5 bases between. This CDR3 has 13 amino acids. CDR3 amino acids: CASSFRANYGYTF. For the CDR3, the DNA is TGTGCCAGCAGTTTCCGAGCTAACTATGGCTACACCTTC.

This chain joins TRBV10-3 and TRBJ2-1; 11 bases align to TRBD2. The CDR3 runs to 15 residues. The V segment lost 6 bases and the J segment 4 bases; nucleotides outside the gene matches: 5. The germline V gene encodes CDR1 ENHRY and CDR2 SYGVKD. The CDR3 sequence: CAISGGLAGYNEQFF. DNA for the CDR3: TGTGCCATCAGCGGAGGACTAGCGGGTTACAATGAGCAGTTCTTC.

This rearrangement joins TRBV14 to TRBJ2-7, with D perhaps matching TRBD2 (5 bases). The CDR3 is 16 amino acids. From germline, CDR1 is SGHDN and CDR2 FVKESK. Trimming took off 0 bases at V and 1 base at J, with 13 bases between the two ends. The CDR3 reads CASSQDGSGSSYEQYF. The CDR3 nucleotides read TGTGCCAGCAGCCAAGATGGGAGCGGCTCGTCCTACGAGCAGTACTTC.